The rows below give T cell receptor beta chains drawn from one sample of a study of T cells in tumors after PD-1 blockade. Only in-frame clones appear in the TCRdb table, and some are missing; sequencing was by immunoSEQ multiplex PCR. The sample holds about 48,000 clones, roughly 80% seen once. The sequences come from PBMCs, collected before anti-PD-1 treatment. Receptors were obtained from a human donor with basal cell carcinoma. CDR3s include the opening cysteine and the closing phenylalanine or tryptophan. A D gene is named only where the DNA matches it firmly. Not all rows give a size; the values are once, few, many and, for expanded clones, a class.

V: TRBV20-1
J: TRBJ2-7
D: TRBD2
size: .
DNA: TGCAGTGCTATTCGGGGGGAAGAGCAGTACTTC
CDR3: CSAIRGEEQYF

V: TRBV5-6
J: TRBJ1-1
D: .
size: .
DNA: TGTGCCAGCAGCTTGGGGGCCGGCACTGAAGCTTTCTTT
CDR3: CASSLGAGTEAFF

V: TRBV5-8
J: TRBJ1-1
D: .
size: .
DNA: TGTGCCAGCAGCTTAAATGAAGGGTATGAAGCTTTCTTT
CDR3: CASSLNEGYEAFF

V: TRBV20-1
J: TRBJ2-7
D: .
size: .
DNA: TGCAGTGCGAGTCTGGGGCGGTCCTACGAGCAGTACTTC
CDR3: CSASLGRSYEQYF

V: TRBV7-8
J: TRBJ2-3
D: .
size: few
DNA: TGTGCCAGCAGCTTCGGGACCGACACAGATACGCAGTATTTT
CDR3: CASSFGTDTDTQYF

V: TRBV6-4
J: TRBJ1-2
D: .
size: medium-sized
DNA: TGTGCCAGCAGTGACTCAGGGGAAGGTAGCTATGGCTACACCTTC
CDR3: CASSDSGEGSYGYTF

V: TRBV21-1
J: TRBJ1-5
D: .
size: .
DNA: TGTGCCAGCAGCAAAGATGGAACAGGGAGAGATAGCAATCAGCCCCAGCATTTT
CDR3: CASSKDGTGRDSNQPQHF

V: TRBV5-1
J: TRBJ1-3
D: .
size: once
DNA: TGCGCCAGCAGCCCGGGACCCTCTGGAAACACCATATATTTT
CDR3: CASSPGPSGNTIYF

V: TRBV6-5
J: TRBJ2-3
D: TRBD2
size: .
DNA: TGTGCCAGCAGACATCGAGCGGGGGGGCCAGATACGCAGTATTTT
CDR3: CASRHRAGGPDTQYF

V: TRBV25-1
J: TRBJ2-5
D: .
size: once
DNA: TGTGCCAGCAGTGAATTAGGGGATGGGGACCAAGAGACCCAGTACTTC
CDR3: CASSELGDGDQETQYF

V: TRBV6-1
J: TRBJ2-1
D: TRBD2
size: .
DNA: TGTGCCAGCAGTGAAGCAGCGGGGGGGCCCAATGAGCAGTTCTTC
CDR3: CASSEAAGGPNEQFF

V: TRBV11-1
J: TRBJ1-1
D: TRBD1
size: .
DNA: TGTGCCAGCAGCTCTGACAGGGCACTCGAAGCTTTCTTT
CDR3: CASSSDRALEAFF

V: TRBV18
J: TRBJ1-6
D: .
size: few
DNA: TGTGCCAGCTCTGAGAGCAGGGGCCAGGCCCTCCACTTT
CDR3: CASSESRGQALHF

V: TRBV5-6
J: TRBJ1-5
D: TRBD1
size: .
DNA: TGTGCCAGCAGCCTAACAGGGGCCCTCAATCAGCCCCAGCATTTT
CDR3: CASSLTGALNQPQHF

V: TRBV6-5
J: TRBJ2-5
D: .
size: .
DNA: TGTGCCAGCAGTCTCGCGGGGCAGACCCAGTACTTC
CDR3: CASSLAGQTQYF

V: TRBV27
J: TRBJ2-7
D: .
size: .
DNA: TGTGCCAGCACCCCTGACCCGGACCTCCTCGACGAGCAGTACTTC
CDR3: CASTPDPDLLDEQYF

V: TRBV5-1
J: TRBJ2-2
D: .
size: .
DNA: TGCGCCAGCAGCTTGTCCACACAGGGAGGGACCGGGGAGCTGTTTTTT
CDR3: CASSLSTQGGTGELFF

V: TRBV6-2/TRBV6-3
J: TRBJ1-1
D: .
size: .
DNA: TGTGCCAGCACTTACAGAGATACTTACACTGAAGCTTTCTTT
CDR3: CASTYRDTYTEAFF

V: TRBV7-9
J: TRBJ1-6
D: .
size: .
DNA: TGTGCCAGCAGCCCACGGACCGGAAACGTTAATTCACCCCTCCACTTT
CDR3: CASSPRTGNVNSPLHF

V: TRBV29-1
J: TRBJ1-2
D: TRBD1
size: .
DNA: TGCAGCGTTGAGTCACAGGGGGCCGATGGCTACACCTTC
CDR3: CSVESQGADGYTF

V: TRBV13
J: TRBJ1-4
D: .
size: .
DNA: TGTGCCAGCAGCTTGGGCTCGGGGGGAACTAATGAAAAACTGTTTTTT
CDR3: CASSLGSGGTNEKLFF

V: TRBV4-2
J: TRBJ1-1
D: .
size: .
DNA: TGTGCCAGCAGCCAAGATCCCGGAATCGAAATGAACACTGAAGCTTTCTTT
CDR3: CASSQDPGIEMNTEAFF

V: TRBV19
J: TRBJ1-1
D: .
size: few
DNA: TGTGCCAGCCTCCCCGACAGGCGGGACGCTGAAGCTTTCTTT
CDR3: CASLPDRRDAEAFF

V: TRBV7-2
J: TRBJ1-6
D: .
size: .
DNA: TGTGCCAGCAGCCCTGAATGGGGGGGATATAATTCACCCCTCCACTTT
CDR3: CASSPEWGGYNSPLHF

V: TRBV7-2
J: TRBJ2-5
D: TRBD1
size: few
DNA: TGTGCCAGCAGCCCTTTGGACAGGCTAAACCAAGAGACCCAGTACTTC
CDR3: CASSPLDRLNQETQYF

V: TRBV24-1
J: TRBJ2-1
D: TRBD1
size: .
DNA: TGTGCCACCAGTGACGGACAGGGGGGTACAGATGAGCAGTTCTTC
CDR3: CATSDGQGGTDEQFF

V: TRBV19
J: TRBJ1-1
D: .
size: .
DNA: TGTGCCAGTATTTCCCGGTTGAACACTGAAGCTTTCTTT
CDR3: CASISRLNTEAFF

V: TRBV19
J: TRBJ2-1
D: TRBD1
size: .
DNA: TGTGCCAGTAGTATCAGGACAGGGGGGAATGAGCAGTTCTTC
CDR3: CASSIRTGGNEQFF

V: TRBV6-1
J: TRBJ2-5
D: .
size: .
DNA: TGTGCCAGCAGTGATAATGACAGGCCCCGGCGGGACCAGTACTTC
CDR3: CASSDNDRPRRDQYF

V: TRBV5-1
J: TRBJ1-4
D: .
size: .
DNA: TGCGCCAGCAGTCCGGGGGGAAATGAAAAACTGTTTTTT
CDR3: CASSPGGNEKLFF

V: TRBV6-1
J: TRBJ2-1
D: .
size: .
DNA: TGTGCCAGCAGTCAAGCGGGTTCTCACAATGAGCAGTTCTTC
CDR3: CASSQAGSHNEQFF

V: TRBV6-4
J: TRBJ2-3
D: TRBD2
size: .
DNA: TGTGCCAGCAGTGAAGCGGGGAGCACAGATACGCAGTATTTT
CDR3: CASSEAGSTDTQYF

V: TRBV24-1
J: TRBJ2-3
D: .
size: once
DNA: TGTGCCACCAGTGATTCGAGCACAGATACGCAGTATTTT
CDR3: CATSDSSTDTQYF

V: TRBV18
J: TRBJ2-5
D: .
size: .
DNA: TGTGCCAGCTCCCCTACAGGGCAAGAGACCCAGTACTTC
CDR3: CASSPTGQETQYF

V: TRBV5-4
J: TRBJ1-1
D: TRBD1
size: .
DNA: TGTGCCAGCAGCCTTACAGGGGGTACTGAAGCTTTCTTT
CDR3: CASSLTGGTEAFF

V: TRBV6-4
J: TRBJ1-6
D: .
size: .
DNA: TGTGCCAGCAGTGCCGATAATAATTCACCCCTCCACTTT
CDR3: CASSADNNSPLHF

V: TRBV30
J: TRBJ1-3
D: .
size: .
DNA: TGTGCCTGGAGTGATAACGCTGAAACGGATTTT
CDR3: CAWSDNAETDF

V: TRBV5-1
J: TRBJ1-1
D: .
size: .
DNA: TGCGCCAGCAGCTTGCTAATGAACACTGAAGCTTTCTTT
CDR3: CASSLLMNTEAFF

V: TRBV10-3
J: TRBJ2-5
D: TRBD1
size: .
DNA: TGTGCCATCAGTGAGGTGGACTCGGACAGGGGATTTTATGTTGAGACCCAGTACTTC
CDR3: CAISEVDSDRGFYVETQYF